This TCR beta chain was identified in a study of blood T cell repertoires in COVID-19. Study context: Spain, Italy and the United States supplied samples that represented acute and convalescent COVID-19.

The Seattle patients, enrolled during active infection, were followed longitudinally. Data came from immunoSEQ multiplex PCR; TCRdb stores just in-frame clones and leaves some out. The table records 150,000 to 200,000 clones, 92% of them present only once. The germline V gene has CDR1 MNHEY and CDR2 SVGEGT. Trimming cost V 4 bases and J 1 base, with 13 bases left between them. This CDR3 is 15 amino acids long. This rearrangement joins TRBV6-2 or TRBV6-3 to TRBJ1-1; D gene ambiguous. The receptor comes from a man younger than 40 with COVID-19, enrolled during active disease. The material sequenced was peripheral blood. The DNA for the CDR3 is TGTGCCAGCAGTTCCGCCGGACTGCCGAACACTGAAGCTTTCTTT. This codes for CASSSAGLPNTEAFF.